This TCR beta chain was sequenced in a study of read filtering for tumor transcriptome and immune sequencing. As for the study in general: Patients were 17 male and some 15 female, mean age about 65 years, range 47 to 80.

This clonotype was counted many times. There are 16 residues in the CDR3. The V and J ends lost 1 base and 0 bases respectively, with 13 bases between them. This library used around 400 ng RNA and molecular barcoded adaptors spanning alpha/delta and beta/gamma chains. TCRdb reprocessed the reads via MiXCR and lists one record per CDR3 protein. This table has tens of thousands of distinct CDR3 sequences, roughly 20% appearing once. The sequenced sample consisted of a population of CD138-negative cells sorted from bone marrow. V gene TRBV12-3 or TRBV12-4 combines with J gene TRBJ2-7; D is ambiguous. This clonotype originated in a donor aged 40 or older with multiple myeloma. CDR3 loop: CASSLGAVSFSYEQYF. The CDR3 nucleotides read TGTGCCAGCAGTTTAGGGGCAGTAAGTTTCTCCTACGAGCAGTACTTC.